This T cell receptor (beta chain) was sequenced in a study of CD8+ T cells in alopecia areata. Study context: Treated patients were given oral tofacitinib, which was dosed at 5 to 10 mg twice daily.

Of note for this clone: Its antigen remains unidentified.

V lost 7 bases and J lost 0, with 15 bases in between. CDR3 length equals 15 residues. Germline V gives CDR1 MNHEY, CDR2 SVGAGI. Regarding treatment: oral pan-JAK inhibitor, 5-10 mg twice daily. The investigators collected lesional scalp punch biopsies and peripheral blood from alopecia areata patients. Study-level points and caveats: One nonresponder leaves baseline CD8+ expansion's link to response uncertain.

TCR sequencing used cDNA made by reverse transcription of extracted RNA. Assay: immunoSEQ multiplex PCR; the TCRdb copy retains only in-frame clones and omits some. This sample has more than 130,000 clones, with approximately 80% found just once. This clonotype was sampled from a human donor with alopecia areata. Sequences were derived from CD8+ T cells sorted from blood, sampled at week 4, from a patient treated with tofacitinib. The V and J genes are TRBV6-5 and TRBJ1-2; D may be TRBD1 (6 bases). CDR3 DNA: TGTGCCAGCACTATCCTGGGGGCGACTAACTATGGCTACACCTTC. Translated, it gives CASTILGATNYGYTF.